This T cell receptor (beta chain) was recorded in a study of cytotoxic CD8 clonotypes in ibrutinib-treated CLL. Overall study results and limits: Clonality climbed at ibrutinib response, then dropped toward baseline at progression.

Using immunoSEQ multiplex PCR, the repertoire was profiled, and TCRdb retains in-frame clones only, with some absent. This table holds about 120,000 clones, about 58% found once. This clone was seen a handful of times. Its antigen is still unknown. This CDR3 has 14 residues. V lost 0 bases, J lost 4 bases, and 11 bases lay in between. CDR1 and CDR2 (germline): SGHRS, YFSETQ. The origin of this receptor is a human donor with chronic lymphocytic leukemia. Sequences were derived from PBMCs, sampled after 24 months of ibrutinib treatment. The chain carries TRBV5-1 and TRBJ2-7, with TRBD2 as a possible D gene (6 bases). The CDR3 reads CASSLAIGRYEQYF. CDR3 coding DNA: TGCGCCAGCAGCTTGGCGATAGGGAGGTACGAGCAGTACTTC.